The clone carrying this T cell receptor (beta chain) showed up just a few times. As yet, its antigen is unknown. Sequence at one end of the junction differs from germline and may be a read error. The CDR3 is 15 amino acids. Germline lookup yields CDR1 SGHVS and CDR2 FQNEAQ. These data are taken from a study of T cells in Graves' hyperthyroidism and ophthalmopathy. Study-wide context: Peripheral blood was drawn at first diagnosis, prior to all treatment.

Lactation, pregnancy, other autoimmune disease or uncontrolled infection led to exclusion of patients. Study observations and caveats: From stable hyperthyroidism, ophthalmopathy was separated by a 13 V-J model.

The investigators amplified TCR beta CDR3 regions from RNA transcripts. When the TCR CDR3 underwent first-round RT-PCR, the HTBI primer set was used. TCRdb re-derived calls from the multiplex PCR reads in MiXCR, one entry per CDR3 protein. The top ten hold roughly 18% of the sample, which has 450,000 to 650,000 distinct CDR3 sequences, 17% seen once. The sequencing input was blood. The origin of this receptor is a young woman with Graves' ophthalmopathy. The J gene is TRBJ2-2, the V gene TRBV7-8; no firm D call. The CDR3 reads CARSFGSRYSGELFF. The CDR3 nucleotides read TGTGCCAGAAGCTTCGGGTCTAGATATTCCGGGGAGCTGTTTTTT.